This passage covers 17 T cell receptor beta chains from one sample sequenced in a study of blood T cell repertoires in COVID-19. Method: immunoSEQ multiplex PCR; TCRdb's copy keeps in-frame clones and lacks some. There are 230,000 or so clones in the sample; roughly 89% occur only once, and 3% to 4.5% lies in the top ten. Sequences were obtained from PBMCs or T cells enriched from blood (not recorded which). The receptors come from a woman in her forties with acute COVID-19.

The V gene is TRBV19, the J gene TRBJ2-1; D is undetermined. CDR1 is LNHDA and CDR2 is SQIVND in the germline V gene (reference sequence). The CDR3 has 14 amino acids. The V end lost 0 bases, the J end lost 4 bases, and 7 bases lay between the germline ends. The CDR3 DNA reads TGTGCCAGTAGTATAGAAGTCAGTTACAATGAGCAGTTCTTC. It specifies CASSIEVSYNEQFF.

V and J are TRBV6-2 or TRBV6-3 and TRBJ1-1; weak D call: TRBD1 (6 bases). The CDR3 is 11 amino acids. V was pared by 2 bases and J by 8 bases, with 6 bases between. CDR1 and CDR2 (germline): MNHEY, SVGEGT. CDR3 region: CASSYTGEAFF. DNA for the CDR3: TGTGCCAGCAGTTACACAGGGGAAGCTTTCTTT.

The chain has TRBV4-3 and TRBJ2-2, with TRBD2 as a possible D gene (5 bases). Germline lookup yields CDR1 LGHNA and CDR2 YSLEER. V lost 0 bases and J 0 bases, leaving 11 bases between the germline ends. This CDR3 comprises 17 residues. This chain's CDR3 is CASSQEYGVTNTGELFF. The CDR3, as DNA: TGCGCCAGCAGCCAAGAATACGGGGTTACGAACACCGGGGAGCTGTTTTTT.

The chain links TRBV7-9 to TRBJ2-7; TRBD2 might be the D (6 bases). Germline-derived CDR1 and CDR2 are SEHNR and FQNEAQ (reference sequence). The CDR3 runs 15 residues. V lost 5 bases and J lost 3, with 17 bases in between. CDR3 amino acids: CASSDAPGAIYEQYF. The CDR3 DNA reads as TGTGCCAGCAGCGACGCGCCGGGAGCGATCTACGAGCAGTACTTC.

This clone was counted between two and nine times. With a much larger clone just one base away, this may be a read error. This chain joins TRBV6-4 and TRBJ2-3, with 11 bases matching TRBD2. The CDR3 length is 16 residues. Germline trimming cut 0 bases from V and 1 base from J; bases unmatched to any gene: 0. Germline CDR1 reads MRHNA; CDR2 reads SNTAGT. The CDR3 protein is CASSDSTSGGTDTQYF. The CDR3 DNA follows: TGTGCCAGCAGTGACTCGACTAGCGGGGGCACAGATACGCAGTATTTT.

The CDR3 DNA reads as TGTGCCACCAGTGAACGCTCTAGCGGTCCCGGAGATACGCAGTATTTT. Translated: CATSERSSGPGDTQYF. The genes are TRBV24-1 and TRBJ2-3; 7 nucleotides match TRBD2. This CDR3 spans 16 amino acids. Looked up from germline, CDR1 is KGHDR and CDR2 is SFDVKD. V lost 4 bases, J lost 5 bases, and 11 bases stayed unmatched.

The table lists this clone with a few counts. The V call is TRBV12-3 or TRBV12-4, the J call TRBJ1-2, with a possible D match to TRBD1 (5 bases). This CDR3 has 13 amino acids. Trimming took off 3 bases at V and 4 bases at J, with 9 bases between the two ends. The chain's CDR3 is CASSFQGGYGYTF. The CDR3 DNA follows: TGTGCCAGCAGTTTTCAGGGAGGCTATGGCTACACCTTC.

This rearrangement joins TRBV13 to TRBJ1-2; possible D gene TRBD1, 5 bases. CDR1 and CDR2 (germline): PRHDT, FYEKMQ (reference sequence). V was shortened by 4 bases and J by 3 bases, with 18 bases between the two germline ends. The CDR3 has 16 amino acids. The CDR3 sequence: CASSSPLRDKDYGYTF. CDR3 DNA sequence: TGTGCCAGCAGCTCGCCCCTCAGGGATAAGGACTATGGCTACACCTTC.

The rearrangement links TRBV10-2 to TRBJ2-7, with 8 bases identical to TRBD1. Per the germline V gene, CDR1 is WSHSY and CDR2 is SAAADI. V lost 7 bases to trimming and J lost 3 bases; unmatched junction nucleotides: 8. This CDR3 has 14 residues. Here the CDR3 reads CASTQPGQGYEQYF. The CDR3 DNA sequence: TGCGCCAGCACCCAACCAGGACAGGGCTACGAGCAGTACTTC.

This rearrangement joins TRBV13 to TRBJ2-7, with TRBD2 identical over 11 bases. The CDR3 consists of 11 residues. V was pared by 6 bases and J by 13 bases, with 5 bases of the junction left unmatched. Germline loops: CDR1 PRHDT, CDR2 FYEKMQ (reference sequence). The DNA of the CDR3 is TGTGCCAGCAGACTAGCGGGGGAGGAATACGTC. Translated, it gives CASRLAGEEYV.

The chain joins TRBV18 to TRBJ2-7; 12 bases agree with TRBD2. CDR1 is KGHSH and CDR2 is LQKENI in the germline V gene. The V and J ends lost 1 base and 3 bases, in that order; junction bases with no gene match: 1. There are 15 residues in the CDR3. The CDR3 nucleotides are TGTGCCAGCTCACCACGGACTAGCGGGGTCTACGAGCAGTACTTC. Encoded protein: CASSPRTSGVYEQYF.

The J gene is TRBJ2-7, the V gene TRBV5-5; no clear D. The length of the CDR3 is 15 residues. CDR1 is SGHKS and CDR2 is YYEKEE in the germline V gene (reference sequence). V shed 0 bases and J shed 4 bases, with 14 bases lying between them. The CDR3 DNA reads as TGTGCCAGCAGCTTGGGGCTAAACAGTTTGTACGAGCAGTACGTC. Its translation is CASSLGLNSLYEQYV.

The chain recombines TRBV9 with TRBJ1-6; D gene unclear. Trimming took 3 bases from V and 10 from J, leaving 14 bases between them. The CDR3 loop spans 14 amino acids. Germline CDR1 reads SGDLS; CDR2 reads YYNGEE. CDR3 sequence (DNA): TGTGCCAGCAGCGAGGAGGGAATAGGGTCACCCCTCCACTTT. Protein: CASSEEGIGSPLHF.

V is TRBV25-1 and J is TRBJ1-2, with TRBD1 matching 8 bases. Germline trimming cut 4 bases from V and 8 bases from J; bases unmatched to any gene: 15. From germline, CDR1 is MGHDK and CDR2 SYGVNS. The CDR3 consists of 16 residues. The DNA of the CDR3 is TGTGCCAGCAGTGGACGCCTCCGGGACAGGTCTCGGGGCTACACCTTC. It encodes CASSGRLRDRSRGYTF.

J is TRBJ2-7 and V is TRBV7-2, with 7 bases fitting TRBD1. J lost 4 bases, V lost 1 base, and 4 bases had no gene match. CDR1 and CDR2 from the germline V gene are SGHTA and FQGNSA. The CDR3 extends over 14 amino acids. The CDR3 nucleotides are TGTGCCAGCAGCTTAGTGGCAGGGGGTTACGAGCAGTACTTC. This gives the protein CASSLVAGGYEQYF.

V is TRBV3-1 (or the pseudogene TRBV3-2) and J is TRBJ1-6, with a weak D call TRBD1 (6 bases). V was pared by 3 bases and J by 3 bases, with 15 bases between. Germline CDR1 is LGHDT and CDR2 is YNNKEL (reference sequence). The CDR3 spans 17 residues. CDR3 DNA sequence: TGTGCCAGCAGCCATTCTGGGAGGGGACACTATAATTCACCCCTCCACTTT. This codes for CASSHSGRGHYNSPLHF.

J is TRBJ1-4 and V is TRBV19; 9 nucleotides line up with TRBD1. Germline loops: CDR1 LNHDA, CDR2 SQIVND (reference sequence). This CDR3 region has 16 residues. The trim removed 4 bases at V and 9 bases at J, leaving 12 bases unmatched. The CDR3 sequence: CASSRPGQGRSQKLFF. CDR3 DNA sequence: TGTGCCAGTAGTAGACCGGGACAGGGAAGGAGCCAAAAACTGTTTTTT.